Sequencing of this T cell receptor beta chain was carried out in a study of shared clonotypes between healthy human individuals. Broader study findings: With a few donors compared, around 5% of naive CD4 clonotypes were shared. Naive subsets generally exceeded memory subsets in estimated richness.

On sorted subsets, replicate PCRs used 150 to 250 ng DNA, or 25,000 to 35,000 T cell genomes. The repertoire was sequenced with immunoSEQ multiplex PCR; TCRdb's copy has only in-frame clones and lacks some. The sample shows about 1 million clones, 70% to 80% of them seen only once. The V and J ends lost 5 bases and 3 bases, in that order; junction bases with no gene match: 7. From germline, CDR1 is ENHRY and CDR2 SYGVKD. The CDR3 covers 14 residues. In the CD4+ fraction, cells were divided into CD45RA+ naive and CD45RA-negative memory subsets. Of note for this clone: The target antigen is unknown.

The clonotype comes from a man aged 18 to 29 in good health. Material for sequencing was memory CD4+ T cells sorted from blood. Subset in this sample: CD45RA-negative fraction. The gene calls are TRBV10-3 and TRBJ2-7, with 7 nucleotides matching TRBD1. The CDR3 nucleotides are TGTGCCATCAGTAGAGGGGGCCCGAACTACGAGCAGTACTTC. Translating it yields CAISRGGPNYEQYF.